This is a list of T cell receptor beta chains from one sample in a study of blood T cell repertoires in COVID-19. Here immunoSEQ multiplex PCR was the method, and the copy in TCRdb shows in-frame clones only, minus some. Of approximately 82,000 clones listed, over 75% are singletons. Material for sequencing was peripheral blood. The receptors derive from a human donor in a cohort sampled during active COVID-19. CDR3s include the opening cysteine and the closing phenylalanine or tryptophan. D genes are given only for firm matches.

CDR3	V	J	D
CASSQGPTNVNEQYF	TRBV3-1/TRBV3-2	TRBJ2-7	-
CASRSSGGEGNQPQHF	TRBV2	TRBJ1-5	-
CASSPWTDNNQPQHF	TRBV7-8	TRBJ1-5	-
CASSHSGNTIYF	TRBV7-6	TRBJ1-3	-
CASSRGTLGTDTQYF	TRBV6-2/TRBV6-3	TRBJ2-3	-
CSAPGGEATDTQYF	TRBV29-1	TRBJ2-3	TRBD1
CASNTGRGRRDTQYF	TRBV6-5	TRBJ2-3	-
CSPRRVNTEAFF	TRBV29-1	TRBJ1-1	-
CASSAGLTEAFF	TRBV2	TRBJ1-1	-
CASSLVQRGSNIQYF	TRBV5-6	TRBJ2-4	TRBD2
CASSSRQGGNTIYF	TRBV13	TRBJ1-3	TRBD1
CASSQGPGRGSSYEQYF	TRBV4-3	TRBJ2-7	-
CASREDRSYNEQFF	TRBV19	TRBJ2-1	-
CASSIQGNTEAFF	TRBV7-2	TRBJ1-1	-
CASSFTGTGNEKLFF	TRBV7-2	TRBJ1-4	TRBD1
CASSLGQFNYGYTF	TRBV28	TRBJ1-2	-
CASSISLAGGEQFF	TRBV19	TRBJ2-1	TRBD2
CASRGQTNYGYTF	TRBV2	TRBJ1-2	-
CASSLGPGLYEQYF	TRBV7-9	TRBJ2-7	-
CASSRGWQETQYF	TRBV25-1	TRBJ2-5	-
CASRKLQGAEEKLFF	TRBV19	TRBJ1-4	TRBD1
CASSPQLEYEQYF	TRBV5-4	TRBJ2-7	-
CASSLQTSGFIQETQYF	TRBV5-4	TRBJ2-5	TRBD2
CASSSDRGLGGTEAFF	TRBV11-2	TRBJ1-1	TRBD1
CASSFQGNTEAFF	TRBV5-1	TRBJ1-1	-